The 6 T cell receptor beta chains below all came from one sample that was sequenced in a study of shared clonotypes between healthy human individuals. Assay used: immunoSEQ multiplex PCR; TCRdb lists only in-frame clones, some missing. The sample lists over 400,000 clones; roughly 80% were seen once. Sequenced sample: PBMCs. These receptors all stem from a woman in her thirties or forties in good health. Some clones in this sample may be carry-over from other donors' samples.

This clone was observed at least ten times. The chain carries TRBV4-2 and TRBJ1-6, with D unclear. The V gene lost 1 base and the J gene lost 5 bases, with 12 bases spanning the gap. Germline V lookup: CDR1 LGHNA, CDR2 YNFKEQ. The CDR3 has 16 amino acids. The CDR3 DNA sequence: TGTGCCAGCAGCCAAGCCCGCGCCTCAAATAATTCACCCCTCCACTTT. Its protein is CASSQARASNNSPLHF.

This clone was picked up a small number of times. The chain couples TRBV6-5 to TRBJ2-1; TRBD1 matches 9 bases. Germline CDR1 and CDR2: MNHEY and SVGAGI. There are 15 residues in the CDR3. V shed 4 bases, J shed 3 bases, and the junction held 4 bases outside the gene matches. The CDR3 coding sequence is TGTGCCAGCAGTTCCGAGACAGGGGGCTACAATGAGCAGTTCTTC. This codes for CASSSETGGYNEQFF.

The chain joins TRBV27 to TRBJ1-1; weak D call: TRBD1 (6 bases). With 4 bases removed from V and 3 bases from J, the gap between germline ends came to 18 bases. Germline-derived CDR1 and CDR2 are MNHEY and SMNVEV (reference sequence). There are 16 residues in the CDR3. Here the CDR3 DNA reads TGTGCCAGCAGTTCAGGGGCCAGGGGATCAGACACTGAAGCTTTCTTT. Translating gives CASSSGARGSDTEAFF.

This clone was seen only once. A far larger clone lies a single base away; this is likely a read error. The final CDR3 position lacks the conserved phenylalanine or tryptophan, pointing to a likely read error. V usage is TRBV19 and J usage is TRBJ1-1, with D unclear. The CDR3 contains 12 residues. V lost 4 bases and J 7 bases, leaving 10 bases between the germline ends. The germline V gene encodes CDR1 LNHDA and CDR2 SQIVND (reference sequence). In nucleotides, the CDR3 is TGTGCCAGTAGTACACTTCAAGGTGAAGCTTTCCTT. Its protein is CASSTLQGEAFL.

The chain links TRBV4-1 to TRBJ2-2; a weak D match, TRBD2 (6 bases). This CDR3 has 17 residues. Germline loops: CDR1 MGHRA, CDR2 YSYEKL. Trimming pared 1 base from V and 5 bases from J, leaving 17 bases between. The CDR3 loop is CASSQVRLAISTGELFF. DNA of the CDR3: TGCGCCAGCAGCCAAGTTCGGCTAGCGATATCGACCGGGGAGCTGTTTTTT.

With regard to this clone: A read error likely explains this, since a far larger clone differs by one base. This CDR3 is also generated by other DNA sequences in the sample. The rearrangement uses TRBV7-2 and TRBJ2-7, with 7 positions matching TRBD2. The germline V gene has CDR1 SGHTA and CDR2 FQGNSA. Trimming removed 5 bases from V and 2 bases from J; junction bases left unmatched: 9. The CDR3 is 15 residues long. CDR3 bases: TGTGCCAGCAGCCCCCGGACCAGCGGGACCTACGAGCAGTACTTC. The encoded protein is CASSPRTSGTYEQYF.